The 30 T cell receptor beta chains in this list originate from one sample, sequenced in a study of T cell clonality in common variable immunodeficiency. Study-wide findings and caveats: Common variable immunodeficiency TCR beta sequences reportedly had fewer deletions and N-nucleotide insertions.

Their target antigens are unknown. Sequencing used immunoSEQ multiplex PCR; TCRdb keeps in-frame clones, though not all of them. The sample was found to contain over 30,000 clones, and every one recurs. Specimen: peripheral blood mononuclear cells. These receptor sequences come from a human donor with common variable immunodeficiency.

This clone was observed a handful of times. With the read ending 3 residues before the CDR3 end, the germline J gene is used to fill in that end. The chain couples TRBV5-1 to TRBJ1-1; TRBD1 matches at 7 bases. This CDR3 comprises 16 residues. The germline V gene has CDR1 SGHRS and CDR2 YFSETQ. J gave up 3 bases and V 4 bases, and 12 bases lay outside the gene matches. Here the CDR3 reads CASSPGLTGTYTEAFF. CDR3 DNA (partial): TGCGCCAGCAGCCCGGGACTGACAGGGACATACACTGAA.

A few counts support this clone. The missing CDR3 end, 3 residues past where the read stops, is filled in from the germline J gene. The J gene is TRBJ2-1, the V gene TRBV7-9, with TRBD1 identical over 8 bases. CDR3 length: 14 residues. Germline V gives CDR1 SEHNR, CDR2 FQNEAQ (reference sequence). V shed 8 bases and J 2 bases; nucleotides not matched to a gene: 5. The CDR3 DNA, read in part, is TGTGCCAGCCGACACAGGGGGGCCTACAATGAG. Its protein is CASRHRGAYNE. The CDR3 reads in full as CASRHRGAYNEQFF.

This clone was counted only a few times. The read stops 3 residues short of the end of the CDR3; the missing end is completed from the germline J gene. This chain connects TRBV19 to TRBJ2-7, with a weak D call TRBD1 (7 bases). Per germline, CDR1 LNHDA and CDR2 SQIVND (reference sequence). CDR3 length: 17 amino acids. V lost 6 bases, J lost 2 bases, and 23 bases lay in between. The CDR3 sequence: CASSTQEGTEFPYEQYF. CDR3 DNA (partial): TGTGCCAGTAGCACCCAGGAGGGGACAGAATTTCCCTACGAG.

This clone was seen only a few times. The CDR3 is cut off 3 residues early in the read; its end comes from the germline J gene. The J gene is TRBJ2-5, the V gene TRBV20-1; the match to TRBD1 covers 8 bases. Per germline, CDR1 DFQATT and CDR2 SNEGSKA (reference sequence). The junction had 7 bases not matched to a gene; V was cut back by 3 bases and J by 1 base. The CDR3 is 15 residues long. Incomplete CDR3 DNA: TGCAGTGCTAGGGACCGGGACAGGAGCCAAGAGACC. Protein sequence: CSARDRDRSQET. The complete CDR3 protein is CSARDRDRSQETQYF.

With regard to this clone: Sequencing ends 3 residues short of the CDR3 end; the germline J gene provides the rest. V and J are TRBV18 and TRBJ1-1, with 10 nucleotides matching TRBD1. The CDR3 runs to 15 residues. Germline V gene data show CDR1 as KGHSH and CDR2 as LQKENI. After removal of 6 bases from V and 6 bases from J, the junction contained 10 bases not matched to a gene. The CDR3 DNA, read in part, is TGTGCCAGCTCTCCCGGGAGGGACAGGGGCCCTGAA. This gives the protein CASSPGRDRGPE. The full-length CDR3 reads as CASSPGRDRGPEAFF. Based on the CDR3 plus reference TRBV18 and TRBJ1-1, the full variable domain is NAGVMQNPRHLVRRRGQEARLRCSPMKGHSHVYWYRQLPEEGLKFMVYLQKENIIDESGMPKERFSAEFPKEGPSILRIQQVVRGDSAAYFCASSPGRDRGPEAFFGQGTRLTVV.

This clone was seen at least ten times. The read ends 3 residues shy of where the CDR3 ends; the end is completed using the germline J gene. The chain has TRBV5-1 and TRBJ1-1; possible D gene TRBD1, 5 bases. Germline CDR1 is SGHRS and CDR2 is YFSETQ. The CDR3 spans 18 residues. The V end lost 0 bases, the J end lost 0 bases, and 18 bases lay between the germline ends. The CDR3 loop is CASSLGWGLSPVNTEAFF. CDR3 bases read: TGCGCCAGCAGCTTGGGTTGGGGACTTTCGCCGGTGAACACTGAA.

Regarding this clone: The CDR3 end falls 3 residues outside the read, so it is completed with the germline J gene. The gene calls are TRBV18 and TRBJ1-2; 11 positions agree with TRBD1. Germline CDR1 is KGHSH and CDR2 is LQKENI. CDR3 length equals 15 residues. The trim removed 3 bases at V and 2 bases at J, leaving 2 bases unmatched. The covered CDR3 bases are TGTGCCAGCTCACCTAGGGACAGGGGGAACTATGGC. Protein: CASSPRDRGNYG. The full CDR3 is CASSPRDRGNYGYTF. Complete variable domain (other parts from reference TRBV18 and TRBJ1-2): NAGVMQNPRHLVRRRGQEARLRCSPMKGHSHVYWYRQLPEEGLKFMVYLQKENIIDESGMPKERFSAEFPKEGPSILRIQQVVRGDSAAYFCASSPRDRGNYGYTFGSGTRLTVV.

Comment on this clone: The CDR3 extends 3 residues past the end of the read, so its final part is completed from the germline J gene. This rearrangement joins TRBV7-2 to TRBJ1-1; 9 bases are shared with TRBD1. The trim removed 10 bases at V and 5 bases at J, leaving 8 bases unmatched. Germline loops: CDR1 SGHTA, CDR2 FQGNSA. This CDR3 is 13 amino acids long. The sequenced CDR3 bases are TGTGCCACCTCGGGACAGGGAGGGACTGAA. Translated: CATSGQGGTE. The entire CDR3 sequence reads CATSGQGGTEAFF.

This clone was observed many times. The read halts 3 residues ahead of the CDR3 end, with the missing end drawn from the germline J gene. V gene TRBV29-1 combines with J gene TRBJ1-1, with D perhaps matching TRBD1 (5 bases). V lost 7 bases and J lost 1, with 10 bases in between. Germline V gives CDR1 SQVTM, CDR2 ANQGSEA. The CDR3 has 12 residues. CDR3 DNA (partial): TGCAGCGCCGGGACTAAGAACACTGAA. The encoded protein is CSAGTKNTE. The whole CDR3 sequence is CSAGTKNTEAFF. Drawing the rest from reference TRBV29-1 and TRBJ1-1, the complete variable domain is SAVISQKPSRDICQRGTSLTIQCQVDSQVTMMFWYRQQPGQSLTLIATANQGSEATYESGFVIDKFPISRPNLTFSTLTVSNMSPEDSSIYLCSAGTKNTEAFFGQGTRLTVV.

With respect to this clone: The read halts 3 residues ahead of the CDR3 end, with the missing end drawn from the germline J gene. The rearrangement joins TRBV7-9 to TRBJ1-2; 9 positions match TRBD1. Germline V gene lookup returns CDR1 SEHNR and CDR2 FQNEAQ (reference sequence). The CDR3 is 13 amino acids. CDR3 bases read: TGTGCCAGCAGCCCTACGGGACAGGGAGGC. This sequence encodes CASSPTGQGG. The entire CDR3 reads CASSPTGQGGYTF.

Worth noting for this clone: Coverage ceases 3 residues before the CDR3 finishes, and the germline J gene fills in the end. This chain joins TRBV7-2 and TRBJ1-2; D is ambiguous. This CDR3 is built from 12 residues. Trimming stripped 3 bases from V and 5 bases from J, with 7 bases between. The germline gives CDR1 SGHTA, CDR2 FQGNSA. CDR3 loop: CASSFNSYGYTF. The DNA read from the CDR3 is TGTGCCAGCAGCTTTAATAGTTATGGC.

Details on this clone: The CDR3 extends 3 residues past the end of the read, so its final part is completed from the germline J gene. This chain connects TRBV6-1 to TRBJ1-5, with D tentatively TRBD1 (5 bases). The CDR3 has 17 amino acids. V lost 2 bases to trimming and J lost 7 bases, with 21 bases between them. CDR1 is MNHNS, CDR2 SASEGT, per germline. The CDR3 region is CASSEISGLAVGQPQHF. The sequenced CDR3 bases are TGTGCCAGCAGTGAAATTTCGGGACTCGCTGTGGGCCAGCCC.

This clone has only a few counts. The CDR3 end is not reached by the read, which stops 3 residues before it; the germline J gene fills it in. This chain joins TRBV19 and TRBJ1-1; 7 nucleotides line up with TRBD1. The CDR3 consists of 15 residues. V was pared by 5 bases and J by 5 bases, with 11 bases of the junction left unmatched. Germline V gives CDR1 LNHDA, CDR2 SQIVND (reference sequence). The CDR3 is CASSLLSTGRTEAFF. The DNA read from the CDR3 is TGTGCCAGTAGTCTCCTCTCGACAGGGCGAACTGAA.

This clone was seen a handful of times. CDR3 loop: CASSLVEAGGTGELFF. The part of the CDR3 DNA that was read is TGTGCCAGCAGTCTAGTCGAGGCGGGGGGAACCGGGGAG. The J gene is TRBJ2-2, the V gene TRBV7-3; 8 bases match TRBD2. The read is 3 residues too short to cover the CDR3 end, so that end is filled in from the germline J gene. Losses at the gene ends were 6 bases for V and 5 bases for J; bases not matched to a gene: 11. Germline CDR1 reads SGHTA; CDR2 reads FQGTGA. The CDR3 is made up of 16 amino acids.

This clone has a handful of counts. Sequencing ends 3 residues short of the CDR3 end; the germline J gene provides the rest. This chain connects TRBV20-1 to TRBJ2-5; the match to TRBD2 covers 12 bases. The junction had 1 base not matched to a gene; V was cut back by 0 bases and J by 2 bases. CDR3 size: 15 residues. Germline CDR1 reads DFQATT; CDR2 reads SNEGSKA (reference sequence). CDR3 protein: CSARDGTSGQETQYF. CDR3 bases read: TGCAGTGCTAGAGATGGGACTAGCGGGCAAGAGACC.

This clone was counted between two and nine times. The read halts 3 residues ahead of the CDR3 end, with the missing end drawn from the germline J gene. V is TRBV6-2 or TRBV6-3 and J is TRBJ1-3, with D maybe TRBD1 (6 bases). Germline CDR1 and CDR2: MNHEY and SVGEGT. The CDR3 consists of 14 residues. V lost 6 bases to trimming and J lost 4 bases, with 13 bases between them. The covered CDR3 bases are TGTGCCAGCAGGAGGGGGGGCTCCGGAAACACC. It is translated as CASRRGGSGNT. From start to end, the CDR3 is CASRRGGSGNTIYF.

The CDR3 loop reads CASSMNGGGNQPQHF. The covered CDR3 bases are TGTGCCAGTAGTATGAACGGGGGGGGTAATCAGCCC. J is TRBJ1-5 and V is TRBV19, with a weak D call TRBD1 (5 bases). The read comes to an end 3 residues before the CDR3 does, leaving the germline J gene to fill in the end. The CDR3 sequence is 15 residues long. Per germline, CDR1 LNHDA and CDR2 SQIVND (reference sequence). The V and J ends lost 3 bases and 4 bases respectively, with 13 bases between them. The whole variable domain, filled in from reference TRBV19 and TRBJ1-5, reads DGGITQSPKYLFRKEGQNVTLSCEQNLNHDAMYWYRQDPGQGLRLIYYSQIVNDFQKGDIAEGYSVSREKKESFPLTVTSAQKNPTAFYLCASSMNGGGNQPQHFGDGTRLSIL.

This clone was recorded at least ten times. The DNA ends 3 residues before the CDR3 does, and the rest of the CDR3 is filled in from the germline J gene. V and J are TRBV6-1 and TRBJ2-3, with TRBD2 identical over 10 bases. The V and J ends lost 0 bases and 4 bases, in that order; junction bases with no gene match: 10. The germline V gene encodes CDR1 MNHNS and CDR2 SASEGT. This CDR3 contains 18 residues. CDR3 sequence reads: CASSEALGSGGYSDTQYF. Partial CDR3 DNA: TGTGCCAGCAGTGAAGCGCTGGGTAGCGGGGGGTATTCAGATACG.

This clone was seen more than once but under ten times. Read data end 3 residues before the CDR3 end; the end is taken from the germline J gene. The chain recombines TRBV2 with TRBJ2-1; 7 nucleotides agree with TRBD2. The V segment lost 4 bases and the J segment 0 bases; nucleotides outside the gene matches: 3. The CDR3 totals 15 residues. Germline values: CDR1 SNHLY, CDR2 FYNNEI. CDR3 region: CASSATSLSYNEQFF. The sequenced CDR3 bases are TGTGCCAGCAGTGCGACTAGCCTCTCCTACAATGAG.

There are many counts of this clone. The read ends 3 residues early relative to the CDR3; the germline J gene fills the gap. This chain uses TRBV14 with TRBJ1-1; no firm D call. V dropped 6 bases and J dropped 5 bases, with 10 bases sitting between them. CDR3 length: 12 amino acids. CDR1 and CDR2 (germline): SGHDN, FVKESK. The CDR3 bases that were read are TGTGCCAGCAGAAGCGCGGGTACTGAA. It translates to CASRSAGTE. The whole CDR3 reads CASRSAGTEAFF.

This clone has at least ten counts. Read coverage stops 3 residues before the CDR3 terminus; the germline J gene supplies the remainder. The rearrangement uses TRBV6-1 and TRBJ1-5; perhaps TRBD1 as D (6 bases). CDR1 and CDR2 from the germline V gene are MNHNS and SASEGT. The CDR3 extends over 15 amino acids. Trimming pared 1 base from V and 2 bases from J, leaving 9 bases between. The DNA read from the CDR3 is TGTGCCAGCAGTGAAGGCGCAGGGGGCAATCAGCCC. Translation: CASSEGAGGNQP. The whole CDR3 region reads CASSEGAGGNQPQHF.

Details on this clone: The DNA ends 3 residues before the CDR3 does, and the rest of the CDR3 is filled in from the germline J gene. V usage is TRBV2 and J usage is TRBJ1-2; TRBD1 aligns across 7 bases. V shed 8 bases and J 2 bases; nucleotides not matched to a gene: 11. The CDR3 runs to 15 residues. In germline, CDR1 is SNHLY, CDR2 FYNNEI. The CDR3 reads CASRGSRQGNYGYTF. CDR3 DNA, as far as it was read: TGTGCCAGCCGCGGGTCGAGACAGGGCAACTATGGC.

This clone appeared a few times. The CDR3 end lies 3 residues beyond the end of the read and is filled in from the germline J gene. The chain joins TRBV6-2 or TRBV6-3 to TRBJ1-1; 7 nucleotides line up with TRBD1. The germline CDR1 and CDR2 sequences are MNHEY and SVGEGT. CDR3 length: 12 residues. Trimming took 11 bases from V and 0 from J; bases not matched to a gene: 3. CDR3 bases read: TGTGCCTTACAGGGGCTGAACACTGAA. Translation gives CALQGLNTE. Given in full, the CDR3 is CALQGLNTEAFF.

There are many counts of this clone. From the germline J gene comes the end of the CDR3, since the read stops 3 residues before it. The V call is TRBV6-4, the J call TRBJ2-6; no definite D call. The V end lost 3 bases, the J end lost 1 base, and 4 bases lay between the germline ends. CDR3 length equals 14 residues. Germline CDR1 MRHNA, CDR2 SNTAGT. CDR3 sequence: CASSERSGANVLTF. Incomplete CDR3 DNA: TGTGCCAGCAGTGAGAGGTCTGGGGCCAACGTC.

This clone came up a few times. From the germline J gene comes the end of the CDR3, since the read stops 3 residues before it. The chain employs TRBV6-1 and TRBJ2-3; 11 bases line up with TRBD2. The CDR3 contains 17 residues. Germline V gene sequence: CDR1 MNHNS, CDR2 SASEGT. The J segment lost 2 bases and the V segment lost 2 bases, leaving 6 bases of the junction unmatched. This CDR3 reads CASSEYSGGANTDTQYF. Partial CDR3 DNA: TGTGCCAGCAGTGAATATAGCGGGGGGGCCAACACAGATACG.

A note on this clone: The CDR3 extends 3 residues past the end of the read, so its final part is completed from the germline J gene. V and J are TRBV7-9 and TRBJ2-7; TRBD2 agrees at 8 bases. V lost 3 bases, J lost 6 bases, and 10 bases stayed unmatched. CDR1 is SEHNR, CDR2 FQNEAQ, per germline (reference sequence). The CDR3 consists of 15 residues. CDR3 amino acids: CASSFPSGGDPEQYF. The part of the CDR3 DNA that was read is TGTGCCAGCAGCTTTCCCTCGGGGGGGGACCCCGAG.

This clone appeared a few times. The read finishes 3 residues shy of the CDR3 end, and the germline J gene is used to complete it. The rearrangement joins TRBV7-3 to TRBJ1-2; TRBD1 is a possible D gene (5 bases). Trimming took off 6 bases at V and 3 bases at J, with 11 bases between the two ends. There are 13 residues in the CDR3. Germline V gene sequence: CDR1 SGHTA, CDR2 FQGTGA. This CDR3 is CASSPGGDYGYTF. The covered CDR3 bases are TGTGCCAGCAGTCCCGGGGGAGACTATGGC.

This clone came up a few times. The CDR3 bases that were read are TGTGCCAGCAGCTTAGAGGGCAGGGGACGGCCTGAA. Amino acids: CASSLEGRGRPE. The full-length CDR3 reads as CASSLEGRGRPEAFF. The chain joins TRBV7-9 to TRBJ1-1; tentatively, D is TRBD1 (6 bases). The read stops 3 residues short of the end of the CDR3; the missing end is completed from the germline J gene. Deletions cut 1 base from V and 6 bases from J, with 15 bases between. CDR1 is SEHNR, CDR2 FQNEAQ, per germline (reference sequence). This CDR3 contains 15 residues.

This clone occurred many times. The read finishes 3 residues shy of the CDR3 end, and the germline J gene is used to complete it. The chain carries TRBV18 and TRBJ2-2; D possibly corresponds to TRBD2 (6 bases). V dropped 2 bases and J dropped 6 bases, with 13 bases sitting between them. Germline-derived CDR1 and CDR2 are KGHSH and LQKENI. This CDR3 spans 15 amino acids. The sequenced CDR3 bases are TGTGCCAGCTCACCAACGGCGGGGTCGGCCGGGGAG. It yields the protein CASSPTAGSAGE. The whole CDR3 sequence is CASSPTAGSAGELFF.

There are a few counts of this clone. The CDR3 end falls 3 residues outside the read, so it is completed with the germline J gene. J is TRBJ1-5 and V is TRBV7-9; D uncertain. Germline CDR1 is SEHNR and CDR2 is FQNEAQ (reference sequence). With 5 bases removed from V and 8 bases from J, the gap between germline ends came to 10 bases. The CDR3 loop spans 12 amino acids. The CDR3 spells CASSRLKEPQHF. Incomplete CDR3 DNA: TGTGCCAGCAGCCGATTAAAGGAGCCC.